The T cell receptor beta chain described here comes from a study of blood T cell repertoires in COVID-19. Across the study: The United States, Italy and Spain provided the acute and convalescent COVID-19 samples.

CDR1 and CDR2 (germline): MDHEN, SYDVKM. CDR3 length: 14 amino acids. Trimming pared 5 bases from V and 8 bases from J, leaving 18 bases between. The protocol was immunoSEQ multiplex PCR, while the TCRdb copy is restricted to in-frame clones and leaves out a portion. The table shows tens of thousands of clones, with more than 70% occurring only once. Sequencing was done on a sample of peripheral blood. This TCR came from a human donor with active COVID-19. The donor label of this sample is uncertain. The chain carries TRBV28 and TRBJ1-2; perhaps TRBD1 as D (6 bases). The CDR3 spells CASSTRGGAPGYTF. The CDR3, as DNA: TGTGCCAGCAGTACCCGGGGGGGGGCGCCGGGCTACACCTTC.